The clone carrying this TCR beta chain was seen repeatedly, ten times or more. Using its own MiXCR run on the 5' RACE reads, TCRdb lists one record per CDR3 protein. The sample consists of roughly 470,000 distinct CDR3 sequences, roughly an eighth of them appearing once. This sample was included in a study of identical twins. The V end lost 6 bases, the J end lost 6 bases, and 22 bases lay between the germline ends. The length of the CDR3 is 15 residues. Per germline, CDR1 DFQATT and CDR2 SNEGSKA (reference sequence). This sample was shared with a second study, whose subject was yellow fever vaccine responses in identical twins.

Material: CD4+ T cells sorted from blood. The chain combines TRBV20-1 with TRBJ2-3; no definite D call. The TCR originated in a young woman in good health. The CDR3 loop is CSAPHVAWSADTQYF. The CDR3, as DNA: TGCAGTGCCCCTCATGTCGCGTGGTCCGCGGATACGCAGTATTTT.